These 2 T cell receptor beta chains share one sample of origin, sequenced in a study of early T cells in non-severe SARS-CoV-2 infection. MiXCR, applied by TCRdb to the 5' RACE reads, yields one record per CDR3 protein. This table holds around 68,000 distinct CDR3 sequences, around 12% found once. Sequenced material: whole blood, taken at baseline. All receptors derive from an adult who was a healthcare worker with PCR-confirmed SARS-CoV-2 infection or an uninfected control (not recorded which).

The rearrangement links TRBV6-4 to TRBJ2-3; D is perhaps TRBD2 (7 bases). CDR1 is MRHNA and CDR2 is SNTAGT in the germline V gene. CDR3 size: 14 residues. V was clipped by 2 bases and J by 2 bases, with 8 bases between them. Here the CDR3 DNA reads TGTGCCAGCAGTGACGCGGGGGCCACAGATACGCAGTATTTT. Encoded protein: CASSDAGATDTQYF.

This clonotype came up many times. The chain links TRBV11-2 to TRBJ2-1; D tentatively reads TRBD1 or TRBD2 (6 bases each). The CDR3 loop spans 16 amino acids. V was shortened by 1 base and J by 7 bases, with 17 bases between the two germline ends. Germline V gene data show CDR1 as SGHAT and CDR2 as FQNNGV. The CDR3 DNA is TGTGCCAGCAGCTTAGCCCGGGGGCCTCCTTGGAATGAGCAGTTCTTC. Its translation is CASSLARGPPWNEQFF. Full variable domain (missing parts from reference TRBV11-2 and TRBJ2-1): EAGVAQSPRYKIIEKRQSVAFWCNPISGHATLYWYQQILGQGPKLLIQFQNNGVVDDSQLPKDRFSAERLKGVDSTLKIQPAKLEDSAVYLCASSLARGPPWNEQFFGPGTRLTVL.